The next 17 T cell receptor beta chains were all read from a single sample in a study of regulatory T cells in long-lasting Graves disease. Time point reported: newly diagnosed GD, antithyroid drugs for less than 3 months. PBMC-derived RNA was used for the TCR library. With iRepertoire HTBI primers and Arm-PCR of CDR3 regions, TCR beta libraries were built. TCRdb re-called the multiplex PCR reads with MiXCR, one entry per CDR3 protein. The sample contains roughly 560,000 distinct CDR3 sequences, 9.5% to 15% of which appear only once. This sample was shared with a second study, whose subject was T cells in Graves' hyperthyroidism and ophthalmopathy.

The sample here was peripheral blood mononuclear cells (PBMCs), taken at new diagnosis, from a patient treated with antithyroid drugs. These TCRs come from a woman in her twenties or thirties with Graves disease.

This clonotype was counted at least ten times. This chain links TRBV5-1 with TRBJ1-2, with D tentatively TRBD1 (5 bases). CDR3 length: 14 amino acids. Germline assignment: CDR1 SGHRS and CDR2 YFSETQ. The germline V and J ends were trimmed by 3 bases and 4 bases, with 13 bases remaining between them. The CDR3: CASSSFDSRYGYTF. CDR3 DNA sequence: TGCGCCAGCAGCTCCTTCGACAGTCGCTATGGCTACACCTTC.

This clonotype came up a few times. This rearrangement joins TRBV27 to TRBJ2-3; possible D gene TRBD2, 6 bases. The V and J ends lost 0 bases and 2 bases respectively, with 18 bases between them. CDR3 length equals 18 residues. Germline-derived CDR1 and CDR2 are MNHEY and SMNVEV (reference sequence). The CDR3, as DNA: TGTGCCAGCAGTTTATCGAAAGGGGACTCTCCTTCCACAGATACGCAGTATTTT. Its translation: CASSLSKGDSPSTDTQYF.

In its sample, this clonotype was seen many times. The chain has TRBV7-9 and TRBJ1-1, with a weak D call TRBD1 (6 bases). This CDR3 comprises 14 residues. CDR1 and CDR2 (germline): SEHNR, FQNEAQ (reference sequence). The V gene lost 1 base and the J gene lost 6 bases, with 12 bases spanning the gap. The CDR3 region has the DNA TGTGCCAGCAGCTTAGGTCACGGGGGCGCTGAAGCTTTCTTT. Translation: CASSLGHGGAEAFF.

Only a few counts were recorded for this clonotype. V is TRBV11-1 and J is TRBJ2-7, with D hard to call. In germline, CDR1 is SGHAT, CDR2 FQDESV (reference sequence). Trimming left V 7 bases short and J 3 bases short, with 16 bases between. CDR3 length: 14 amino acids. The CDR3, as DNA: TGTGCCAGCACCGTAGGGAACAGCTACTACGAGCAGTACTTC. Translated, it gives CASTVGNSYYEQYF.

This clonotype showed up many times. In nucleotides, the CDR3 is TGCGCCAGCAGCCAAGGAGAGGGGGACCGACCCGATCACTACGAGCAGTACTTC. Protein product: CASSQGEGDRPDHYEQYF. J is TRBJ2-7 and V is TRBV4-1; tentative D call: TRBD1 (6 bases). This CDR3 is 18 amino acids long. Trimming removed 1 base at V and 3 bases at J, with 22 bases between. The germline CDR1 and CDR2 sequences are MGHRA and YSYEKL.

In this sample, this clonotype turned up a few times. V is TRBV10-1 and J is TRBJ2-2; possible D gene TRBD2, 5 bases. The CDR3 loop spans 13 amino acids. V dropped 6 bases and J dropped 1 base, with 6 bases sitting between them. Germline values: CDR1 WNHNN, CDR2 SYGVQD (reference sequence). For the CDR3, the DNA is TGCGCCAGCAGGGCGGGGAACACCGGGGAGCTGTTTTTT. Protein: CASRAGNTGELFF.

The chain recombines TRBV4-1 with TRBJ2-5; 7 bases match TRBD2. Germline V gene sequence: CDR1 MGHRA, CDR2 YSYEKL. CDR3 length equals 15 residues. The J segment lost 5 bases and the V segment lost 1 base, leaving 7 bases of the junction unmatched. The CDR3 reads CASSQAWGGWETQYF. The CDR3 DNA reads TGCGCCAGCAGCCAAGCGTGGGGGGGTTGGGAGACCCAGTACTTC.

This clonotype showed up many times. The genes are TRBV3-1 and TRBJ2-3, with TRBD2 as a possible D gene (5 bases). The CDR3 has 12 amino acids. The germline V gene has CDR1 LGHDT and CDR2 YNNKEL (reference sequence). The germline V and J ends were trimmed by 9 bases and 3 bases, with 10 bases remaining between them. CDR3 nucleotide sequence: TGTGCCAGGTCTAGCTTTACAGATACGCAGTATTTT. This translates into CARSSFTDTQYF.

There are many counts of this clonotype. The genes are TRBV29-1 and TRBJ1-4; TRBD1 matches 10 bases. The junction had 10 bases not matched to a gene; V was cut back by 7 bases and J by 14 bases. The CDR3 covers 12 residues. Germline CDR1 and CDR2: SQVTM and ANQGSEA. For the CDR3, the DNA is TGCAGCGCCTTTAACCCGGGACAGGGGCTGTTTTTT. This sequence encodes CSAFNPGQGLFF. Filled out from reference TRBV29-1 and TRBJ1-4, the complete variable domain reads SAVISQKPSRDICQRGTSLTIQCQVDSQVTMMFWYRQQPGQSLTLIATANQGSEATYESGFVIDKFPISRPNLTFSTLTVSNMSPEDSSIYLCSAFNPGQGLFFGSGTQLSVL.

Only a few counts were recorded for this clonotype. V is TRBV7-9 and J is TRBJ2-5; TRBD1 matches at 7 bases. V dropped 1 base and J dropped 5; count of bases not matched to a gene: 10. The CDR3 contains 16 residues. The germline gives CDR1 SEHNR, CDR2 FQNEAQ (reference sequence). The CDR3 here is CASSLDLRDRWETQYF. CDR3 DNA: TGTGCCAGCAGCTTAGATCTTCGGGACAGATGGGAGACCCAGTACTTC.

In this sample, this clonotype turned up a few times. The genes are TRBV20-1 and TRBJ2-3; D perhaps matches TRBD2 (6 bases). Trimming shortened V by 6 bases and J by 6 bases, and 13 bases separated the two germline ends. CDR1 is DFQATT, CDR2 SNEGSKA, per germline (reference sequence). The CDR3 runs to 12 residues. The CDR3 spells CSAMGGRDTQYF. CDR3 nucleotides: TGCAGTGCCATGGGGGGTAGGGATACGCAGTATTTT.

This chain connects TRBV12-3 or TRBV12-4 to TRBJ1-5, with a tentative D call TRBD1 (5 bases). CDR3 length: 15 residues. V gave up 2 bases and J gave up 2 bases, with 10 bases separating them. CDR3 residues: CASSLWGTGNQPQHF. The CDR3 nucleotides read TGTGCCAGCAGTTTATGGGGCACGGGCAATCAGCCCCAGCATTTT.

This clonotype was seen more than once but under ten times. The rearrangement uses TRBV7-6 and TRBJ1-4; D not certain. V shed 1 base and J shed 4 bases, with 13 bases lying between them. Per the germline V gene, CDR1 is SGHVS and CDR2 is FNYEAQ. CDR3 length: 16 amino acids. CDR3 residues: CASSLGFGSNNEKLFF. Here the CDR3 DNA reads TGTGCCAGCAGCTTAGGTTTCGGCAGCAATAATGAAAAACTGTTTTTT.

CDR3 loop: CASSRGTSGVNEQFF. Here the CDR3 DNA reads TGTGCCAGCAGTCGGGGGACTAGCGGAGTCAATGAGCAGTTCTTC. The chain employs TRBV28 and TRBJ2-1; TRBD2 aligns across 11 bases. This CDR3 region has 15 residues. In germline, CDR1 is MDHEN, CDR2 SYDVKM. J gave up 6 bases and V 5 bases, and 6 bases lay outside the gene matches. The whole variable domain, remainder taken from reference TRBV28 and TRBJ2-1, is DVKVTQSSRYLVKRTGEKVFLECVQDMDHENMFWYRQDPGLGLRLIYFSYDVKMKEKGDIPEGYSVSREKKERFSLILESASTNQTSMYLCASSRGTSGVNEQFFGPGTRLTVL.

This clonotype was recorded a few times. The chain carries TRBV5-8 and TRBJ2-1; D gene unclear. Between the trimmed V and J ends, which lost 3 bases and 5 bases, there was a span of 6 bases. This CDR3 is built from 12 residues. From germline, CDR1 is SGHTS and CDR2 YDEGEE. The CDR3 DNA sequence: TGTGCCAGCAGCTCCGAAAACAATGAGCAGTTCTTC. It encodes CASSSENNEQFF.

In its sample, this clonotype was seen many times. The chain recombines TRBV12-3 or TRBV12-4 with TRBJ2-5, with 7 bases lining up with TRBD2. Germline trimming cut 3 bases from V and 3 bases from J; bases unmatched to any gene: 7. The CDR3 has 15 amino acids. CDR3 DNA: TGTGCCAGCAGTTTGGGGGACTACCGTAAAGAGACCCAGTACTTC. This translates into CASSLGDYRKETQYF.

J is TRBJ2-7 and V is TRBV13; the match to TRBD2 covers 7 bases. Per the germline V gene, CDR1 is PRHDT and CDR2 is FYEKMQ (reference sequence). The V and J ends lost 5 bases and 4 bases, in that order; junction bases with no gene match: 17. This CDR3 contains 17 residues. CDR3 DNA: TGTGCCAGCAGCCCCGCCGGTGCGGGAGTTGATAGGTACGAGCAGTACTTC. This codes for CASSPAGAGVDRYEQYF. Together with reference TRBV13 and TRBJ2-7, the CDR3 gives the full variable domain: AAGVIQSPRHLIKEKRETATLKCYPIPRHDTVYWYQQGPGQDPQFLISFYEKMQSDKGSIPDRFSAQQFSDYHSELNMSSLELGDSALYFCASSPAGAGVDRYEQYFGPGTRLTVT.